The 32 T cell receptor beta chains below all came from one sample that was sequenced in a study of CD8+ T cells in alopecia areata. Once RNA had been extracted, it was reverse transcribed into cDNA to act as the sequencing template. Assay used: immunoSEQ multiplex PCR; TCRdb lists only in-frame clones, some missing. Seen here are 200,000 or so clones, about 61% observed once, and the top ten hold nearly 5%. The sequenced sample consisted of CD8+ T cells sorted from blood. These receptors all come from a human donor in good health.

The chain joins TRBV4-1 to TRBJ2-7; D is uncertain. Germline V gene lookup returns CDR1 MGHRA and CDR2 YSYEKL. The CDR3 is 14 residues long. Trimming pared 5 bases from V and 3 bases from J, leaving 14 bases between. CDR3 coding DNA: TGCGCCAGCAGCTCCCCGGAACAGAGCTACGAGCAGTACTTC. Amino acids: CASSSPEQSYEQYF.

The chain recombines TRBV28 with TRBJ2-1; D is uncertain. The V and J ends lost 4 bases and 7 bases respectively, with 8 bases between them. The CDR3 consists of 12 residues. Germline values: CDR1 MDHEN, CDR2 SYDVKM. CDR3 nucleotides: TGTGCCAGCAGTTCGGTCCAAAATGAGCAGTTCTTC. This codes for CASSSVQNEQFF.

This clone was found a few times. The chain carries TRBV29-1 and TRBJ1-1; a possible D gene is TRBD1 (5 bases). CDR3 length: 12 residues. From germline, CDR1 is SQVTM and CDR2 ANQGSEA. The ends were cut back, 7 bases at V and 1 base at J, with 10 bases in the middle. CDR3 coding DNA: TGCAGCGGCGGGGGTTCGAACACTGAAGCTTTCTTT. Its translation is CSGGGSNTEAFF.

The rearrangement joins TRBV7-2 to TRBJ2-3; D gene unclear. The CDR3 loop spans 14 amino acids. V was cut by 1 base and J by 6 bases, with 11 bases left in between. CDR1 is SGHTA and CDR2 is FQGNSA in the germline V gene. The CDR3 nucleotides read TGTGCCAGCAGCTTAGGGGTGCACGTGGATACGCAGTATTTT. It yields the protein CASSLGVHVDTQYF.

This clone has a count of ten or more. This chain links TRBV5-1 with TRBJ2-2, with D possibly matching TRBD1 (6 bases). Deletions cut 1 base from V and 0 bases from J, with 22 bases between. This CDR3 region has 20 residues. Germline V gene sequence: CDR1 SGHRS, CDR2 YFSETQ. Written as DNA, the CDR3 is TGCGCCAGCAGCTTGACATTGACAGGTACTCCCCCTTCGAACACCGGGGAGCTGTTTTTT. Its protein is CASSLTLTGTPPSNTGELFF.

The chain is built from TRBV15 and TRBJ2-3, with unresolved D. The CDR3 is made up of 14 amino acids. Trimming removed 3 bases at V and 4 bases at J, with 11 bases between. Looked up from germline, CDR1 is LNHNV and CDR2 is YYDKDF (reference sequence). CDR3 protein: CATSSRGSPDTQYF. The CDR3 region has the DNA TGTGCCACCAGCAGCAGAGGTAGCCCAGATACGCAGTATTTT.

This clone was counted only a few times. The DNA for the CDR3 is TGTGCCACCCATTCGGACGGGACGGTGCCCTACGAGCAGTACTTC. Translated, it gives CATHSDGTVPYEQYF. This chain links TRBV7-9 with TRBJ2-7; possibly TRBD1 or TRBD2 for D (5 bases each). The CDR3 is 15 amino acids. Germline V gene sequence: CDR1 SEHNR, CDR2 FQNEAQ (reference sequence). The ends were cut back, 10 bases at V and 2 bases at J, with 21 bases in the middle.

This rearrangement joins TRBV15 to TRBJ1-2; D possibly corresponds to TRBD1 (5 bases). The CDR3 runs 13 residues. Germline CDR1 LNHNV, CDR2 YYDKDF (reference sequence). V dropped 3 bases and J dropped 4 bases, with 9 bases sitting between them. The CDR3 coding sequence is TGTGCCACCAGCAGCAGGGTTGGCTATGGCTACACCTTC. Its translation: CATSSRVGYGYTF.

V is TRBV7-6 and J is TRBJ1-1; no clear D gene. This CDR3 region has 16 residues. Germline V gene sequence: CDR1 SGHVS, CDR2 FNYEAQ. V was clipped by 0 bases and J by 4 bases, with 15 bases between them. The CDR3 region is CASSLAQGSSSTEAFF. CDR3 nucleotide sequence: TGTGCCAGCAGCTTAGCGCAAGGCTCCTCCTCCACTGAAGCTTTCTTT. The complete variable domain, with remaining parts taken from reference TRBV7-6 and TRBJ1-1, reads GAGVSQSPRYKVTKRGQDVALRCDPISGHVSLYWYRQALGQGPEFLTYFNYEAQQDKSGLPNDRFSAERPEGSISTLTIQRTEQRDSAMYRCASSLAQGSSSTEAFFGQGTRLTVV.

The V and J genes are TRBV6-4 and TRBJ2-2; D not certain. V dropped 3 bases and J dropped 2 bases, with 4 bases sitting between them. The CDR3 loop spans 13 amino acids. From germline, CDR1 is MRHNA and CDR2 SNTAGT. The CDR3 spells CASSEGNTGELFF. The CDR3 DNA follows: TGTGCCAGCAGTGAGGGCAACACCGGGGAGCTGTTTTTT.

This clone was counted at least ten times. J is TRBJ2-1 and V is TRBV10-1; 15 bases match TRBD2. The CDR3 contains 17 residues. The V segment lost 6 bases and the J segment 5 bases; nucleotides outside the gene matches: 8. The germline V gene encodes CDR1 WNHNN and CDR2 SYGVQD (reference sequence). The chain's CDR3 is CASSEGLAGGDNNEQFF. The CDR3 coding sequence is TGCGCCAGCAGCGAGGGACTAGCGGGGGGCGATAACAATGAGCAGTTCTTC.

The chain employs TRBV6-5 and TRBJ2-2; D is undetermined. The V gene's germline CDR1 is MNHEY and CDR2 SVGAGI. The CDR3 runs 13 residues. Trimming cost V 8 bases and J 5 bases, with 12 bases left between them. The CDR3 DNA reads as TGTGCCAGCTCCCCCCGGATGACCGGGGAGCTGTTTTTT. The encoded protein is CASSPRMTGELFF.

This rearrangement joins TRBV23-1 to TRBJ1-5, with TRBD1 matching over 9 bases. TRBV23-1 is an open reading frame, and its role is uncertain. The CDR3 extends over 16 amino acids. The J segment lost 5 bases and the V segment lost 3 bases, leaving 8 bases of the junction unmatched. The CDR3 sequence is CASSHPGQGRYQPQHF. For the CDR3, the DNA is TGCGCCAGCAGTCACCCGGGACAGGGTCGGTATCAGCCCCAGCATTTT.

The sample holds a few counts of this clone. V usage is TRBV7-9 and J usage is TRBJ2-7; 7 bases line up with TRBD1. V lost 1 base, J lost 2 bases, and 5 bases stayed unmatched. Germline CDR1 SEHNR, CDR2 FQNEAQ (reference sequence). The CDR3 is made up of 15 amino acids. CDR3 sequence reads: CASSLVGQEAYEQYF. CDR3 DNA sequence: TGTGCCAGCAGCTTAGTAGGACAGGAAGCCTACGAGCAGTACTTC.

The chain employs TRBV4-1 and TRBJ2-1, with D possibly TRBD1 on 6 matching bases. The CDR3 has 13 amino acids. V was cut by 4 bases and J by 9 bases, with 13 bases left in between. The germline CDR1 and CDR2 sequences are MGHRA and YSYEKL. The CDR3 here is CASSPHRAAEQFF. In DNA, the CDR3 is TGCGCCAGCAGCCCACACAGGGCGGCTGAGCAGTTCTTC.

V and J are TRBV4-1 and TRBJ2-1; 11 bases agree with TRBD2. V lost 4 bases, J lost 7 bases, and 6 bases stayed unmatched. CDR3 length: 15 residues. Looked up from germline, CDR1 is MGHRA and CDR2 is YSYEKL. In DNA form, the CDR3 reads TGCGCCAGCAGCCTCACTAGCGGGGGTTTGAATGAGCAGTTCTTC. It specifies CASSLTSGGLNEQFF.

CDR3 sequence (DNA): TGTGCCTGGATGTTAGGGACAGGCATCGAAAAACTGTTTTTT. It encodes CAWMLGTGIEKLFF. The V gene is TRBV30, the J gene TRBJ1-4, with 8 nucleotides matching TRBD1. With 4 bases clipped from V and 8 bases from J, the junction kept 9 bases outside the gene matches. The CDR3 is made up of 14 amino acids. Germline V lookup: CDR1 GTSNPN, CDR2 SVGIG (reference sequence).

This clone was observed a few times. The chain joins TRBV29-1 to TRBJ2-5; 12 bases are shared with TRBD2. Losses at the gene ends were 5 bases for V and 5 bases for J; bases not matched to a gene: 3. The V gene's germline CDR1 is SQVTM and CDR2 ANQGSEA. This CDR3 is 13 amino acids long. This CDR3 is CSVNGLAGETQYF. The DNA of the CDR3 is TGCAGCGTTAACGGACTAGCGGGGGAGACCCAGTACTTC.

V usage is TRBV27 and J usage is TRBJ1-4, with a possible D match to TRBD1 (5 bases). Trimming stripped 5 bases from V and 7 bases from J, with 14 bases between. Germline lookup yields CDR1 MNHEY and CDR2 SMNVEV (reference sequence). This CDR3 spans 14 amino acids. The CDR3 here is CASSLRWGVEKLFF. For the CDR3, the DNA is TGTGCCAGCAGTCTTAGGTGGGGGGTTGAAAAACTGTTTTTT. The whole variable domain, remainder taken from reference TRBV27 and TRBJ1-4, is EAQVTQNPRYLITVTGKKLTVTCSQNMNHEYMSWYRQDPGLGLRQIYYSMNVEVTDKGDVPEGYKVSRKEKRNFPLILESPSPNQTSLYFCASSLRWGVEKLFFGSGTQLSVL.

This chain links TRBV29-1 with TRBJ2-7; D is perhaps TRBD1 (6 bases). The V gene lost 6 bases and the J gene lost 1 base, with 16 bases spanning the gap. The CDR3 runs 14 residues. Germline CDR1 SQVTM, CDR2 ANQGSEA. The chain's CDR3 is CSVFGQLGSYEQYF. CDR3 nucleotide sequence: TGCAGCGTCTTTGGACAGCTCGGGTCCTACGAGCAGTACTTC.

This chain uses TRBV5-4 with TRBJ1-1; D is perhaps TRBD1 (6 bases). V lost 4 bases and J 6 bases, leaving 10 bases between the germline ends. In germline, CDR1 is SGHNT, CDR2 YYREEE (reference sequence). The CDR3 has 12 residues. In DNA, the CDR3 is TGTGCCAGCAGCAGCGGGACATCTGAAGCTTTCTTT. Translating it yields CASSSGTSEAFF.

The chain uses TRBV11-2 and TRBJ1-1, with a tentative D call TRBD1 (5 bases). The CDR3 is made up of 14 amino acids. Trimming left V 4 bases short and J 6 bases short, with 15 bases between. Germline loops: CDR1 SGHAT, CDR2 FQNNGV. CDR3 sequence (DNA): TGTGCCAGCAGCTCCGACGGGGGATCGGCTGAAGCTTTCTTT. Amino acid sequence: CASSSDGGSAEAFF.

This clone turned up a few times. The chain recombines TRBV6-4 with TRBJ2-3; 7 nucleotides line up with TRBD2. Germline CDR1 is MRHNA and CDR2 is SNTAGT. V dropped 6 bases and J dropped 4; count of bases not matched to a gene: 10. CDR3 length: 15 residues. In nucleotides, the CDR3 is TGTGCCAGCAGCCGGCGGGCGGGGGAGCCAGATACGCAGTATTTT. Its translation: CASSRRAGEPDTQYF.

The V and J genes are TRBV7-8 and TRBJ2-6; 7 nucleotides line up with TRBD1. The V segment lost 5 bases and the J segment 0 bases; nucleotides outside the gene matches: 13. The germline V gene has CDR1 SGHVS and CDR2 FQNEAQ. The CDR3 consists of 19 residues. CDR3 loop: CASSTHPGQLISGANVLTF. As DNA, the CDR3 is TGTGCCAGCAGCACACATCCGGGACAGCTTATCTCTGGGGCCAACGTCCTGACTTTC. The full variable domain, with the rest looked up from reference TRBV7-8 and TRBJ2-6, is GAGVSQSPRYKVAKRGQDVALRCDPISGHVSLFWYQQALGQGPEFLTYFQNEAQLDKSGLPSDRFFAERPEGSVSTLKIQRTQQEDSAVYLCASSTHPGQLISGANVLTFGAGSRLTVL.

About this clone: The junction does not match germline at one end; this may be a read error. This sequence joins TRBV27 and TRBJ1-2, with D uncertain. The germline CDR1 and CDR2 sequences are MNHEY and SMNVEV (reference sequence). The CDR3 has 13 amino acids. CDR3 protein: CASSLSGNDGYTF. CDR3 in DNA: TGTGCCAGCAGTTTATCCGGTAACGATGGCTACACCTTC.

To note about this clone: Since no conserved phenylalanine or tryptophan closes the CDR3, a read error is the likely cause. CDR3 sequence (DNA): TGTGCCAGCAGCTGGGGCCCCGCTCGGGATTCCAAAAACATTCAGTACGTC. Protein sequence: CASSWGPARDSKNIQYV. The chain couples TRBV25-1 to TRBJ2-4; D possibly uses TRBD1 or TRBD2 (5 bases each). This CDR3 comprises 17 residues. V gave up 6 bases and J gave up 2 bases, with 20 bases separating them. CDR1 is MGHDK, CDR2 SYGVNS, per germline.

This clone was observed a handful of times. The chain uses TRBV29-1 and TRBJ2-3, with 9 bases that match TRBD2. J lost 3 bases, V lost 6 bases, and 10 bases had no gene match. The V gene's germline CDR1 is SQVTM and CDR2 ANQGSEA. CDR3 length: 15 residues. CDR3 sequence: CSVERTSVLTDTQYF. The DNA of the CDR3 is TGCAGCGTGGAAAGGACTAGCGTATTAACAGATACGCAGTATTTT.

This clone was counted a few times. The chain uses TRBV4-1 and TRBJ2-1; 7 bases match TRBD1. This CDR3 contains 16 residues. The germline V gene encodes CDR1 MGHRA and CDR2 YSYEKL. After removal of 1 base from V and 2 bases from J, the junction contained 5 bases not matched to a gene. The CDR3 region has the DNA TGCGCCAGCAGCCAAGTTGGGACAGATCCCTACAATGAGCAGTTCTTC. Amino acids: CASSQVGTDPYNEQFF.

The chain has TRBV9 and TRBJ2-1; D unresolved. The germline V gene has CDR1 SGDLS and CDR2 YYNGEE. V lost 3 bases to trimming and J lost 5 bases, with 9 bases between them. The CDR3 extends over 13 amino acids. The CDR3 region is CASSERDNNEQFF. In nucleotides, the CDR3 is TGTGCCAGCAGCGAACGCGATAACAATGAGCAGTTCTTC.

The chain has TRBV23-1 and TRBJ2-5; D possibly corresponds to TRBD1 (5 bases). TRBV23-1 is identified as an open reading frame with a role that is uncertain. Trimming shortened V by 6 bases and J by 2 bases, and 16 bases separated the two germline ends. There are 15 residues in the CDR3. CDR3 in amino acids: CASSPRWGPQETQYF. The CDR3 bases are TGCGCCAGCAGCCCGAGGTGGGGCCCACAAGAGACCCAGTACTTC.

The chain recombines TRBV15 with TRBJ1-2; 7 nucleotides agree with TRBD1. Germline V gives CDR1 LNHNV, CDR2 YYDKDF (reference sequence). The CDR3 totals 16 residues. The V and J ends lost 5 bases and 2 bases, in that order; junction bases with no gene match: 11. CDR3 sequence reads: CATSPGQGEFNYGYTF. The CDR3 DNA reads TGTGCCACCAGCCCCGGGCAGGGGGAATTCAACTATGGCTACACCTTC.

This clone was seen once. The rearrangement links TRBV29-1 to TRBJ1-2, with D possibly TRBD1 on 6 matching bases. V lost 7 bases and J lost 1, with 13 bases in between. The germline V gene encodes CDR1 SQVTM and CDR2 ANQGSEA. The CDR3 consists of 13 residues. CDR3 coding DNA: TGCAGCGACCGACAGGCCTTTAACTATGGCTACACCTTC. It encodes CSDRQAFNYGYTF.